This T cell receptor (beta chain) was retrieved from a study of cytomegalovirus exposure and HLA in healthy donors. Findings and caveats of the study: Some V segments could not be told apart, so they were left out, TRBV6-2 and TRBV6-3 among them. Most of the CMV-associated TCR beta chains (in a later analysis) appeared to be HLA-restricted.

Regarding this clone: Its target is unknown.

This CDR3 spans 12 amino acids. Trimming removed 5 bases from V and 6 bases from J, with 8 bases in between. From germline, CDR1 is SGHAT and CDR2 FQNNGV. The PCR employed 60 Vbeta primers together with 13 Jbeta primers. Sequencing used immunoSEQ multiplex PCR; TCRdb keeps in-frame clones, though not all of them. Of approximately 130,000 clones listed, around 78% are singletons. The material sequenced was PBMCs. The TCR originated in a man in his forties in good health and CMV-seronegative. This chain uses TRBV11-2 with TRBJ1-5; perhaps TRBD1 as D (5 bases). The CDR3: CASSGGGQPQHF. DNA of the CDR3: TGTGCCAGCAGCGGGGGGGGTCAGCCCCAGCATTTT.